This passage covers 21 T cell receptor beta chains from one sample sequenced in a study of blood T cell repertoires in COVID-19. Profiling relied on immunoSEQ multiplex PCR, and the TCRdb table lists in-frame clones only, not all of them. The table records about 260,000 clones, about 85% of them present only once. The sample was peripheral blood. The origin of the receptors is a man between 18 and 35 years old with active or convalescent COVID-19.

The rearrangement uses TRBV19 and TRBJ2-5; possible D gene TRBD2, 5 bases. The CDR3 sequence is 13 residues long. In germline, CDR1 is LNHDA, CDR2 SQIVND (reference sequence). Trimming removed 3 bases from V and 5 bases from J, with 10 bases in between. The chain's CDR3 is CASSIAQRETQYF. The CDR3 coding sequence is TGTGCCAGTAGTATCGCACAGCGGGAGACCCAGTACTTC.

The V gene is TRBV4-3, the J gene TRBJ2-5; possible D gene TRBD1, 6 bases. The germline V gene encodes CDR1 LGHNA and CDR2 YSLEER. The CDR3 length is 16 residues. The V gene lost 0 bases and the J gene lost 5 bases, with 16 bases spanning the gap. The DNA for the CDR3 is TGCGCCAGCAGCCAAGAAGGGGGTGGGCCGAGGGAGACCCAGTACTTC. Translated, it gives CASSQEGGGPRETQYF.

The chain couples TRBV9 to TRBJ2-3; 11 bases fit TRBD2. The CDR3 runs 16 residues. The V gene's germline CDR1 is SGDLS and CDR2 YYNGEE. The V segment lost 4 bases and the J segment 3 bases; nucleotides outside the gene matches: 7. Here the CDR3 reads CASSLVAGGKTDTQYF. CDR3 DNA: TGTGCCAGCAGCTTAGTAGCGGGGGGGAAGACAGATACGCAGTATTTT.

V gene TRBV10-3 combines with J gene TRBJ2-7; D call uncertain. Between the trimmed V and J ends, which lost 8 bases and 0 bases, there was a span of 11 bases. CDR1 and CDR2 (germline): ENHRY, SYGVKD. This CDR3 has 13 residues. This CDR3 is CAIGTFGSYEQYF. CDR3 DNA: TGTGCCATCGGCACATTTGGCTCCTACGAGCAGTACTTC.

The chain has TRBV13 and TRBJ2-7, with 8 bases identical to TRBD2. Germline CDR1 PRHDT, CDR2 FYEKMQ (reference sequence). Losses at the gene ends were 2 bases for V and 4 bases for J; bases not matched to a gene: 7. This CDR3 comprises 15 residues. In DNA, the CDR3 is TGTGCCAGCAGCTTAAAAGTCGGGGGGGCATACGAGCAGTACTTC. Its translation is CASSLKVGGAYEQYF.

The V call is TRBV3-1 (or the pseudogene TRBV3-2), the J call TRBJ1-6; no clear D gene. V lost 0 bases to trimming and J lost 9 bases, with 6 bases between them. The CDR3 covers 13 residues. Germline V gene sequence: CDR1 LGHDT, CDR2 YNNKEL (reference sequence). CDR3 in amino acids: CASSQERGSPLHF. The DNA of the CDR3 is TGTGCCAGCAGCCAAGAAAGAGGTTCACCCCTCCACTTT.

The rearrangement joins TRBV9 to TRBJ1-3; D gene uncertain. This CDR3 has 16 residues. Looked up from germline, CDR1 is SGDLS and CDR2 is YYNGEE. Trimming shortened V by 0 bases and J by 2 bases, and 12 bases separated the two germline ends. The CDR3 region is CASSVGGPRAGNTIYF. CDR3 bases: TGTGCCAGCAGCGTAGGAGGCCCGAGGGCTGGAAACACCATATATTTT.

The V call is TRBV9, the J call TRBJ2-3; D gene uncertain. Trimming left V 3 bases short and J 2 bases short, with 7 bases between. Looked up from germline, CDR1 is SGDLS and CDR2 is YYNGEE. CDR3 length equals 13 residues. For the CDR3, the DNA is TGTGCCAGCAGCGCCACATCCACAGATACGCAGTATTTT. Protein product: CASSATSTDTQYF.

This clone was counted between two and nine times. The V call is TRBV11-1, the J call TRBJ2-1; 10 nucleotides line up with TRBD2. CDR1 is SGHAT, CDR2 FQDESV, per germline (reference sequence). V shed 5 bases and J 4 bases; nucleotides not matched to a gene: 5. The CDR3 is 15 residues long. CDR3 bases: TGTGCCAGCAGCCTCTCTAGCGGGAGTTACAATGAGCAGTTCTTC. It yields the protein CASSLSSGSYNEQFF.

The V call is TRBV11-2, the J call TRBJ2-1, with 8 positions matching TRBD2. This CDR3 spans 15 amino acids. The V gene's germline CDR1 is SGHAT and CDR2 FQNNGV. Trimming cost V 3 bases and J 7 bases; bases outside gene matches: 8. The CDR3 DNA reads TGTGCCAGCAGCTTCGGACTAGCTGATAGTAATGAGCAGTTCTTC. This encodes CASSFGLADSNEQFF.

This clone was recorded once. The rearrangement links TRBV7-3 to TRBJ2-3, with TRBD2 identical over 8 bases. The CDR3 has 18 amino acids. Germline V gene data show CDR1 as SGHTA and CDR2 as FQGTGA. V gave up 3 bases and J gave up 6 bases; unmatched junction bases: 17. Here the CDR3 reads CASSFPPTERGRKDTQYF. CDR3 nucleotide sequence: TGTGCCAGCAGCTTCCCCCCGACAGAGCGGGGGCGGAAGGATACGCAGTATTTT.

The rearrangement links TRBV28 to TRBJ1-5, with D perhaps TRBD1 (5 bases). The V gene's germline CDR1 is MDHEN and CDR2 SYDVKM. This CDR3 contains 16 residues. Trimming removed 7 bases at V and 2 bases at J, with 18 bases between. DNA of the CDR3: TGTGCCAGCACGGCGCCTCAGGGAATAGGCAATCAGCCCCAGCATTTT. Translation gives CASTAPQGIGNQPQHF.

This sequence joins TRBV5-4 and TRBJ1-6; maybe TRBD1 (6 bases). Deletions cut 1 base from V and 9 bases from J, with 14 bases between. CDR3 length equals 15 residues. Germline assignment: CDR1 SGHNT and CDR2 YYREEE (reference sequence). CDR3 sequence reads: CASSLMSRGTSPLHF. The CDR3 region has the DNA TGTGCCAGCAGCTTGATGAGCAGGGGAACTTCACCCCTCCACTTT.

The rearrangement links TRBV29-1 to TRBJ1-1; TRBD1 agrees at 7 bases. There are 13 residues in the CDR3. Trimming cost V 6 bases and J 5 bases; bases outside gene matches: 9. Per the germline V gene, CDR1 is SQVTM and CDR2 is ANQGSEA. CDR3 bases: TGCAGCGTCGCCGGACAGGAAAGAACTGAAGCTTTCTTT. Translation: CSVAGQERTEAFF.

The chain combines TRBV2 with TRBJ1-6, with TRBD1 identical over 7 bases. The CDR3 has 14 amino acids. The junction had 7 bases not matched to a gene; V was cut back by 7 bases and J by 7 bases. Germline assignment: CDR1 SNHLY and CDR2 FYNNEI. The CDR3 region is CASTVTGSNSPLHF. The CDR3 coding sequence is TGTGCCAGCACTGTGACAGGGTCAAATTCACCCCTCCACTTT.

The chain combines TRBV10-3 with TRBJ2-3, with 10 bases aligning to TRBD1. Germline CDR1 and CDR2: ENHRY and SYGVKD. The CDR3 loop spans 16 amino acids. The trim removed 2 bases at V and 5 bases at J, leaving 7 bases unmatched. CDR3 bases: TGTGCCATCAGTGAGCTGCCGGGACAGGGGAGAGATACGCAGTATTTT. Amino acid sequence: CAISELPGQGRDTQYF.

The chain joins TRBV15 to TRBJ2-6; TRBD2 might be the D (6 bases). Germline assignment: CDR1 LNHNV and CDR2 YYDKDF (reference sequence). V lost 1 base and J lost 1, with 8 bases in between. CDR3 length: 16 residues. Written as DNA, the CDR3 is TGTGCCACCAGCAGAGGAGCGGGTTCTGGGGCCAACGTCCTGACTTTC. Translation: CATSRGAGSGANVLTF.

CDR3 in DNA: TGTGCCACCACCTCGGGACAGAACACCGGGGAGCTGTTTTTT. It translates to CATTSGQNTGELFF. V and J are TRBV24-1 and TRBJ2-2; the D gene is possibly TRBD1 (6 bases). This CDR3 region has 14 residues. V was pared by 8 bases and J by 1 base, with 10 bases between. From germline, CDR1 is KGHDR and CDR2 SFDVKD.

The chain is built from TRBV29-1 and TRBJ1-1; D is undetermined. The germline V gene encodes CDR1 SQVTM and CDR2 ANQGSEA. The CDR3 spans 12 residues. As DNA, the CDR3 is TGCAGTTCGGGAGGCGGAACACCTGAAGCTTTCTTT. Its translation is CSSGGGTPEAFF.

This clone was observed once. This chain connects TRBV28 to TRBJ2-7; 12 bases map to TRBD2. Trimming removed 6 bases from V and 2 bases from J; junction bases left unmatched: 2. Germline CDR1 and CDR2: MDHEN and SYDVKM. The CDR3 totals 14 residues. CDR3: CASRASGGAYEQYF. CDR3 nucleotide sequence: TGTGCCAGCAGGGCTAGCGGGGGGGCCTACGAGCAGTACTTC.

V usage is TRBV2 and J usage is TRBJ2-1, with D perhaps matching TRBD1 (6 bases). V shed 7 bases and J shed 3 bases, with 10 bases lying between them. Germline-derived CDR1 and CDR2 are SNHLY and FYNNEI. The CDR3 totals 13 residues. The CDR3 bases are TGTGCCAGCAATCAGGGGAACTACAATGAGCAGTTCTTC. Translated: CASNQGNYNEQFF.